This T cell receptor beta chain is drawn from a study of vaccination and CD4 T cells after COVID-19 (dated by TCRdb to 2021 to 2024). For the wider study: SARS-CoV-2 positivity had been established in the convalescent patients by nasal swab PCR, and mild disease was recorded in about 9 of these patients and severe disease in one. In the convalescent cohort there were six males and four females, among whom were two Hispanic individuals, seven Caucasians, two Asians and one multiracial person. Participants received two doses of either the Pfizer-BioNTech BNT162b2 vaccine (n=8) or the Moderna mRNA-1273 vaccine (n=2). Post-COVID blood samples were collected from convalescent patients a median of around 96 days after diagnosis, with a range of roughly 35 to 161 days. Post-vaccine blood samples were obtained a median of approximately 70 days after the second vaccine dose, with a range of about 13 to 241 days. In under twelve COVID-19 convalescent patients and a handful of infection-naive healthy vaccine recipients, researchers compared the spike-specific CD4+ TCR repertoire from before mRNA vaccination with the repertoire from after.

Positive SARS-CoV-2 PCR tests in the convalescent patients dated from March to December 2020, before Alpha, Beta and Delta variants emerged in the United States. PBMCs were separated from whole blood using Ficoll-Paque Plus gradient centrifugation and then either used fresh or cryopreserved at -140C. General findings and caveats noted by the study authors: The median number of SARS-CoV-2-reactive clonotypes rose from about 23 after infection to 38 after vaccination, but the change was not significant. Of the vaccine-specific clones found in convalescent patients, nearly all (304 of 307) were mono-reactive for SARS-CoV-2 spike instead of being cross-reactive with common cold coronaviruses. Among convalescent patients, a median around 83% of the SARS-CoV-2-reactive clones seen after vaccination appeared only after vaccination, which suggests priming specific to the vaccine. The study included relatively few convalescent patients and did not analyze early timepoints after natural infection.

Libraries were made using PCR. The sequencing machine was an Illumina iSeq 100. The original pipeline was this. Non-productive sequences were removed, and CDR3s not starting with C, not ending with F or W, or shorter than 7 amino acids were discarded. Levenshtein distances (stringdist) and unrooted phylogenetic trees (ape) in R version 3.6.1 were used to assess CDR3 homology. TCRdb itself trimmed the public reads at Q25 with fastp, ran MiXCR and retained productive beta chains. Each entry is one CDR3 protein sequence, shown with its most common DNA and genes. The V and J calls shown here were made by TCRdb, not taken from the authors' results. In this sample the table shows over 20,000 distinct CDR3 sequences, around 58% of which occur a single time. The ten largest clones represent 0.95% to 1.3% of the sample. This clonotype was seen a few times. Its recognized antigen is unknown. Base qualities are not recorded, but no much larger clone differs from it by a single base.

The germline V gene specifies KGHDR as CDR1 and SFDVKD as CDR2. The CDR3 spans 15 residues, from the cysteine through the phenylalanine. Left in the record is the CDR3 DNA by itself, 45 bases read in frame from the first base. The germline V and J ends show losses of 4 bases and 6 bases respectively, and no gene match explains 4 bases of the junction. The rearrangement combines TRBV24-1 with TRBJ2-7; 14 central nucleotides agree with TRBD2. This receptor was obtained from a human donor who had recovered from COVID-19. The input for sequencing was CD4+ T cells from blood, taken before SARS-CoV-2 vaccination. The nucleotides read TGTGCCACCAGTGACCGACTAGCGGGAGGGGGCGAGCAGTACTTC. It translates to CATSDRLAGGGEQYF.